This T cell receptor beta chain derives from a study of cytomegalovirus exposure and HLA in healthy donors. On this clone itself: Antigen: not known.

The V end lost 10 bases, the J end lost 5 bases, and 12 bases lay between the germline ends. This CDR3 has 12 residues. Germline V gene sequence: CDR1 MNHNS, CDR2 SASEGT. Primers: 60 Vbeta forward and 13 Jbeta reverse. TCRdb's copy holds only in-frame clones and misses some; the assay was immunoSEQ multiplex PCR. The sample shows 150,000 to 200,000 clones, 68% of them seen only once. Regarding the study as a whole: In a later analysis, V- and J-gene trimming of beta chains associated with a DCLRE1C missense variant, replicated independently. Investigators reported 164 TCR beta chains as tied to cytomegalovirus. DRB1 had the most TCR associations and HLA-C the fewest, a later analysis found, with rates varying by HLA locus.

This sequence joins TRBV6-1 and TRBJ2-1; perhaps TRBD2 as D (6 bases). The sample was PBMCs. The sequence was collected from a woman between 40 and 55 years old in good health and CMV-seropositive. The CDR3 here is CATGDGDNEQFF. The DNA of the CDR3 is TGTGCCACGGGGGACGGAGACAATGAGCAGTTCTTC.